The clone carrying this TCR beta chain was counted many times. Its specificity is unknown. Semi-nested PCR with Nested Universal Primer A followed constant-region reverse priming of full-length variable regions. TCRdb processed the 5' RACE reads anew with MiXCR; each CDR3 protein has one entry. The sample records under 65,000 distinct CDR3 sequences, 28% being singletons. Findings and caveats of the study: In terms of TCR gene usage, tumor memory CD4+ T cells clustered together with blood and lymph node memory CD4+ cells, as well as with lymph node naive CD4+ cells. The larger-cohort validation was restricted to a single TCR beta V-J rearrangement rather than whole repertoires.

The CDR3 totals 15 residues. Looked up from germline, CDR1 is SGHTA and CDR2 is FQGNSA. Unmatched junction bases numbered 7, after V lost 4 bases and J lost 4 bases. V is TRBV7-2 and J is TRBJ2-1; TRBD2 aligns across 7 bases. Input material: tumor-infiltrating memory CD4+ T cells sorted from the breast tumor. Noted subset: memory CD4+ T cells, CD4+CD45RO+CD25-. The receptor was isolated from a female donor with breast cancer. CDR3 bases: TGTGCCAGCAGCTCCGCGGGACTAAGTTACAATGAGCAGTTCTTC. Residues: CASSSAGLSYNEQFF. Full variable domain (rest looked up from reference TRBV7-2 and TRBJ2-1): GAGVSQSPSNKVTEKGKDVELRCDPISGHTALYWYRQSLGQGLEFLIYFQGNSAPDKSGLPSDRFSAERTGGSVSTLTIQRTQQEDSAVYLCASSSAGLSYNEQFFGPGTRLTVL.